The sequence of this TCR beta chain was determined in a study of shared clonotypes between healthy human individuals. The study, taken as a whole, reports: The diversity represented, both genetic and in exposure history, was limited by few donors.

Sorted-subset replicate PCRs used around 0.2 ug DNA, about 30,000 T cell genomes. The assay was immunoSEQ multiplex PCR, and TCRdb's table has in-frame clones only and misses some. This table holds around 940,000 clones, roughly 72% found once. Turning to this clone: Its antigen is not identified.

Sequencing input: memory CD4+ T cells sorted from blood. Subset meaning: CD45RA-negative fraction. This clonotype originated in a man younger than 35 in good health.

The CDR3 bases are TGCGCCAGCAGGTACGATCCGGGACAGGGATACAATGAGCAGTTCTTC. This sequence encodes CASRYDPGQGYNEQFF. V and J are TRBV5-1 and TRBJ2-1; 9 nucleotides align to TRBD1. The CDR3 extends over 16 amino acids. Germline trimming cut 5 bases from V and 4 bases from J; bases unmatched to any gene: 10. Germline CDR1 and CDR2: SGHRS and YFSETQ. Filled out from reference TRBV5-1 and TRBJ2-1, the complete variable domain reads KAGVTQTPRYLIKTRGQQVTLSCSPISGHRSVSWYQQTPGQGLQFLFEYFSETQRNKGNFPGRFSGRQFSNSRSEMNVSTLELGDSALYLCASRYDPGQGYNEQFFGPGTRLTVL.